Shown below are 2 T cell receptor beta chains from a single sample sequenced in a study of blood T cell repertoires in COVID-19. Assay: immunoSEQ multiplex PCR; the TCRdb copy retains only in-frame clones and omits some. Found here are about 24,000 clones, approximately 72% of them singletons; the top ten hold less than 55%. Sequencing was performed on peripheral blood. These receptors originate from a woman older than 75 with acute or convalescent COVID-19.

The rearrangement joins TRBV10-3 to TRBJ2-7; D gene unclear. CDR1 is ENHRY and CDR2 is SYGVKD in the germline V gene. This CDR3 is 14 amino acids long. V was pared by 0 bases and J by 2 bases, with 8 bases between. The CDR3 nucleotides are TGTGCCATCAGTGAGTCGAAGCAGGCCTACGAGCAGTACTTC. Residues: CAISESKQAYEQYF.

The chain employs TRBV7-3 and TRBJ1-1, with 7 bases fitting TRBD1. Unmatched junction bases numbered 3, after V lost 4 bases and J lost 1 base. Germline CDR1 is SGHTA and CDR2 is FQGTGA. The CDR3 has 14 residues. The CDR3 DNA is TGTGCCAGCAGCTCACAGGGGTCGAACACTGAAGCTTTCTTT. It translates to CASSSQGSNTEAFF.